These T cell receptor beta chains were read from a single sample in a study of post-analysis software for immune sequencing data. MiXCR, run by TCRdb on the PCR reads, gives a single entry per CDR3 protein. The sample lists roughly 570,000 distinct CDR3 sequences; less than 40% were seen once. Specimen: blood. All receptors derive from a girl aged 2 to 17 with multiple sclerosis. CDR3s include the opening cysteine and the closing phenylalanine or tryptophan. D genes are given only for firm matches. Some rows have no size entry. The others give once, few or many, or a class for an expanded clone.

>TRBV20-1|TRBD2|TRBJ2-4|few|13
CSATGLAGNIQYF
TGCAGTGCTACCGGACTAGCTGGAAACATTCAGTACTTC
>TRBV20-1|-|TRBJ2-6|-|19
CSAIPRFRSGRSGANVLTF
TGCAGTGCTATCCCTAGATTTCGATCAGGGCGCTCTGGGGCCAACGTCCTGACTTTC
>TRBV6-1|TRBD1|TRBJ1-1|few|15
CASSEARQGDTEAFF
TGTGCCAGCAGTGAAGCGAGACAGGGGGACACTGAAGCTTTCTTT
>TRBV20-1|TRBD1|TRBJ1-4|-|13
CSVAGTGAKKLFF
TGCAGTGTTGCCGGGACAGGGGCTAAAAAACTGTTTTTT
>TRBV20-1|-|TRBJ1-5|-|14
CSAWAADSNQPQHF
TGCAGTGCTTGGGCGGCCGATAGCAATCAGCCCCAGCATTTT
>TRBV5-5|-|TRBJ1-2|few|14
CASSFADVDYGYTF
TGTGCCAGCAGCTTCGCGGACGTCGACTATGGCTACACCTTC
>TRBV5-1|-|TRBJ2-5|-|17
CASSLGSLGLYKETQYF
TGCGCCAGCAGCTTGGGTTCCCTGGGACTTTATAAAGAGACCCAGTACTTC
>TRBV2|-|TRBJ1-1|-|14
CASSESRGNTEAFF
TGTGCCAGCAGTGAGAGTCGAGGGAACACTGAAGCTTTCTTT
>TRBV14|-|TRBJ2-5|few|13
CASSLRERETQYF
TGTGCCAGCAGCCTGAGAGAGCGGGAGACCCAGTACTTC
>TRBV2|-|TRBJ2-7|few|16
CASSVSRPALPYEQYF
TGTGCCAGCAGTGTGAGTCGGCCAGCCCTACCCTACGAGCAGTACTTC
>TRBV10-2|-|TRBJ1-1|-|13
CASASSMNTGAFF
TGCGCCAGCGCATCATCCATGAACACTGGAGCTTTCTTT
>TRBV5-1|TRBD2|TRBJ2-2|-|16
CASSPGSGGYTGELFF
TGCGCCAGCAGCCCGGGGAGCGGGGGCTACACCGGGGAGCTGTTTTTT
>TRBV7-8|-|TRBJ2-5|-|15
CASSLPAGTQETQYF
TGTGCCAGCAGCTTGCCGGCAGGGACCCAAGAGACCCAGTACTTC
>TRBV20-1|TRBD2|TRBJ2-3|few|17
CSARDPTSGTSTDTQYF
TGCAGTGCTAGAGATCCCACTAGCGGGACTAGCACAGATACGCAGTATTTT
>TRBV28|-|TRBJ1-2|-|13
CASSLFRQGGYTF
TGTGCCAGCAGTTTATTTCGGCAGGGAGGCTACACCTTC
>TRBV6-1|TRBD1|TRBJ1-2|-|16
CASSKLTGGADYGYTF
TGTGCCAGCAGTAAGCTGACAGGGGGCGCCGACTATGGCTACACCTTC
>TRBV5-5|TRBD2|TRBJ2-5|few|15
CASSLIGRALGEQYF
TGTGCCAGCAGCTTGATTGGGAGGGCTCTGGGTGAGCAGTACTTC
>TRBV11-2|TRBD2|TRBJ2-7|-|16
CASSPPGTSGTYEQYF
TGTGCCAGCAGCCCGCCCGGGACTAGCGGGACCTACGAGCAGTACTTC
>TRBV20-1|TRBD2|TRBJ2-1|once|15
CSARVSGGAYNEQFF
TGCAGTGCTAGAGTTAGCGGGGGGGCTTACAATGAGCAGTTCTTC
>TRBV18|TRBD1|TRBJ1-6|few|16
CASSPPAAQGYSPLHF
TGTGCCAGCTCACCACCGGCGGCACAGGGGTATTCACCCCTCCACTTT
>TRBV20-1|TRBD2|TRBJ2-5|-|15
CSATTSGGSQETQYF
TGCAGTGCTACAACTAGCGGGGGAAGCCAAGAGACCCAGTACTTC
>TRBV20-1|TRBD2|TRBJ2-4|few|14
CSATSGARGDIQYF
TGCAGTGCCACAAGCGGGGCCCGAGGTGACATTCAGTACTTC
>TRBV5-1|-|TRBJ1-1|-|16
CASSPVGVNMNTEAFF
TGCGCCAGCAGCCCCGTCGGCGTAAACATGAACACTGAAGCTTTCTTT
>TRBV20-1|-|TRBJ2-1|-|13
CSAELARADEQFF
TGCAGTGCCGAACTAGCCCGTGCCGATGAGCAGTTCTTC
>TRBV5-1|TRBD2|TRBJ2-3|-|13
CASRRTGGYTQYF
TGCGCCAGCAGAAGGACGGGGGGTTATACGCAGTATTTT
>TRBV11-2|-|TRBJ2-2|-|12
CASISRTGELFF
TGTGCCAGCATCTCAAGGACCGGGGAGCTGTTTTTT
>TRBV28|TRBD2|TRBJ2-5|-|17
CASSPETSGEHRETQYF
TGTGCCAGCAGTCCGGAGACTAGCGGGGAACATCGGGAGACCCAGTACTTC
>TRBV7-9|-|TRBJ1-1|-|13
CASGLEGNTEAFF
TGTGCCAGCGGCTTGGAGGGAAACACTGAAGCTTTCTTT
>TRBV6-5|-|TRBJ1-1|-|12
CVSSREDTEAFF
TGTGTCAGCAGTAGGGAAGACACTGAAGCTTTCTTT
>TRBV7-3|TRBD1|TRBJ2-7|-|16
CASSLTSGTGVYEQYF
TGTGCCAGCAGCTTAACTTCTGGGACAGGGGTCTACGAGCAGTACTTC
>TRBV4-1|TRBD2|TRBJ2-5|-|14
CASSQAGGPETQYF
TGCGCCAGCAGCCAAGCGGGGGGGCCAGAGACCCAGTACTTC
>TRBV27|-|TRBJ2-1|once|13
CASSPLVGDEQFF
TGTGCCAGCAGTCCCCTAGTCGGCGATGAGCAGTTCTTC
>TRBV7-2|-|TRBJ2-1|-|12
CASSLGIGEQFF
TGTGCCAGCAGCTTGGGGATAGGTGAGCAGTTCTTC
>TRBV7-9|-|TRBJ1-2|-|14
CANSPARRDYGYTF
TGTGCCAACAGCCCAGCCCGGCGGGACTATGGCTACACCTTC
>TRBV5-6|-|TRBJ1-2|-|14
CVSSPAGVVYGYTF
TGTGTCAGCAGCCCGGCGGGGGTCGTTTATGGCTACACCTTC
>TRBV7-9|-|TRBJ1-4|-|14
CASSSRGPNEKLFF
TGTGCCAGCAGCTCCCGGGGCCCGAATGAAAAACTGTTTTTT
>TRBV10-3|TRBD2|TRBJ2-3|few|15
CAIRSSGGSVDTQYF
TGTGCCATCAGAAGTAGCGGGGGCTCCGTAGATACGCAGTATTTT
>TRBV20-1|-|TRBJ2-3|-|16
CSASLMGGGGEDTQYF
TGCAGTGCCTCCCTAATGGGGGGAGGAGGGGAGGATACGCAGTATTTT
>TRBV20-1|-|TRBJ1-4|-|13
CSARGRVGEKLFF
TGCAGTGCTAGGGGCCGAGTCGGTGAAAAACTGTTTTTT
>TRBV5-1|TRBD1|TRBJ1-2|few|15
CASSAPTGGLDGYTF
TGCGCCAGCAGCGCTCCGACAGGGGGCCTTGATGGCTACACCTTC
>TRBV7-3|-|TRBJ1-5|few|15
CASGGPKVRNQPQHF
TGTGCCAGCGGGGGTCCCAAAGTCCGCAATCAGCCCCAGCATTTT
>TRBV20-1|-|TRBJ2-3|-|12
CSGRGVTDTQYF
TGCAGTGGGCGGGGTGTCACAGATACGCAGTATTTT
>TRBV7-9|-|TRBJ2-6|few|18
CASSLSPGESSGANVLTF
TGTGCCAGCAGCTTAAGCCCAGGGGAGAGCTCTGGGGCCAACGTCCTGACTTTC
>TRBV6-6|-|TRBJ2-3|-|16
CASSYEGGAGADTQYF
TGTGCCAGCAGTTATGAGGGGGGTGCGGGAGCGGATACGCAGTATTTT
>TRBV6-5|-|TRBJ1-2|-|11
CASSNGYGYTF
TGTGCCAGCAGTAATGGATATGGCTACACCTTC
>TRBV20-1|-|TRBJ2-1|-|14
CSAQPGSSYNEQFF
TGCAGTGCTCAGCCTGGGAGCTCCTACAATGAGCAGTTCTTC
>TRBV7-2|-|TRBJ2-1|-|16
CASGLASESSYNEQFF
TGTGCCAGCGGCTTAGCGTCGGAAAGCTCCTACAATGAGCAGTTCTTC
>TRBV6-2/TRBV6-3|-|TRBJ2-2|-|15
CASSYSRANTGELFF
TGTGCCAGCAGTTACTCTAGGGCCAATACCGGGGAGCTGTTTTTT
>TRBV7-6|-|TRBJ1-6|few|16
CASSLGPGKGNSPLHF
TGTGCCAGCAGCTTAGGCCCAGGGAAGGGGAATTCACCCCTCCACTTT
>TRBV4-1|-|TRBJ2-7|few|13
CASSQAGFYEQYF
TGCGCCAGCAGCCAAGCCGGGTTCTACGAGCAGTACTTC
>TRBV5-1|-|TRBJ2-7|many|13
CASRQGRIYEQYF
TGCGCCAGCAGACAGGGACGTATCTACGAGCAGTACTTC
>TRBV5-4|-|TRBJ2-2|-|17
CASSLGVQGQVTGELFF
TGTGCCAGCAGCTTGGGGGTTCAGGGGCAGGTCACCGGGGAGCTGTTTTTT
>TRBV6-5|TRBD2|TRBJ2-3|-|19
CASSYSGLAGALSTDTQYF
TGTGCCAGCAGTTACTCGGGCCTAGCGGGGGCCCTTAGCACAGATACGCAGTATTTT
>TRBV11-2|-|TRBJ2-2|-|16
CASSPPGQVNTGELFF
TGTGCCAGCAGTCCCCCAGGGCAGGTGAACACCGGGGAGCTGTTTTTT
>TRBV12-3/TRBV12-4|-|TRBJ1-2|few|14
CASSLSGMQHGYTF
TGTGCCAGCAGTTTGTCGGGAATGCAACATGGCTACACCTTC
>TRBV15|-|TRBJ2-5|-|15
CATSREGLAAETQYF
TGTGCCACCAGCAGAGAGGGCCTAGCCGCGGAGACCCAGTACTTC
>TRBV18|TRBD1|TRBJ1-2|few|16
CASSPKNRGSNYGYTF
TGTGCCAGCTCACCCAAAAACAGGGGATCTAACTATGGCTACACCTTC
>TRBV18|TRBD1|TRBJ1-5|-|17
CASSGTGGVGSDQPQHF
TGTGCCAGCTCCGGGACAGGGGGCGTCGGTTCGGATCAGCCCCAGCATTTT
>TRBV12-3/TRBV12-4|TRBD2|TRBJ2-1|-|14
CASSPGLARNEQFF
TGTGCCAGCAGTCCAGGACTAGCTCGCAATGAGCAGTTCTTC
>TRBV9|-|TRBJ2-5|-|14
CASSGRGSDETQYF
TGTGCCAGCAGCGGGCGGGGATCCGACGAGACCCAGTACTTC